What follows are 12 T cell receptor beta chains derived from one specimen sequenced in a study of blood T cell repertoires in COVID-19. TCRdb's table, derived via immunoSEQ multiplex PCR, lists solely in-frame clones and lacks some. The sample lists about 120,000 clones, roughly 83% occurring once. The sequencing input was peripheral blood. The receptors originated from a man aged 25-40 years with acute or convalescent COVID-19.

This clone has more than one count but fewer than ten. The CDR3 loop is CASSLKISRGAAANEKLFF. The CDR3 coding sequence is TGTGCCAGCAGTTTAAAAATTTCGCGGGGGGCGGCAGCTAATGAAAAACTGTTTTTT. The chain recombines TRBV27 with TRBJ1-4; TRBD1 might be the D (6 bases). V was pared by 2 bases and J by 3 bases, with 22 bases between. Germline V CDR1 and CDR2: MNHEY, SMNVEV (reference sequence). The CDR3 loop spans 19 amino acids.

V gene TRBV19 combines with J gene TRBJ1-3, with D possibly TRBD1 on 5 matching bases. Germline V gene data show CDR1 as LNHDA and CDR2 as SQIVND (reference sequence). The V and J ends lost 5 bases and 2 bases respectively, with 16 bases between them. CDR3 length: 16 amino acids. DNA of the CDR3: TGTGCCAGTAGTCCCAAGGGGCAGGAGACTGGAAACACCATATATTTT. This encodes CASSPKGQETGNTIYF. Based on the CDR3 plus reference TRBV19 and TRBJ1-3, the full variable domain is DGGITQSPKYLFRKEGQNVTLSCEQNLNHDAMYWYRQDPGQGLRLIYYSQIVNDFQKGDIAEGYSVSREKKESFPLTVTSAQKNPTAFYLCASSPKGQETGNTIYFGEGSWLTVV.

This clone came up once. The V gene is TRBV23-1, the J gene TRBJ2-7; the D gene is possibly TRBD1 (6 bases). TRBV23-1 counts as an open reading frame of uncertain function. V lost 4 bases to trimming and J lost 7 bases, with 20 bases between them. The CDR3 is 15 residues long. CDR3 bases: TGCGCCAGCAGTCTAACAGGGTTTCTCTCGCGGGAGCAGTACGTC. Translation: CASSLTGFLSREQYV.

The CDR3 sequence: CASSLHVNEQFF. The CDR3 coding sequence is TGCGCCAGCAGCTTACATGTTAATGAGCAGTTCTTC. The chain has TRBV5-1 and TRBJ2-1, with D hard to call. The CDR3 runs to 12 residues. V lost 2 bases, J lost 7 bases, and 7 bases lay in between. Germline values: CDR1 SGHRS, CDR2 YFSETQ. The whole variable domain, filled in from reference TRBV5-1 and TRBJ2-1, reads KAGVTQTPRYLIKTRGQQVTLSCSPISGHRSVSWYQQTPGQGLQFLFEYFSETQRNKGNFPGRFSGRQFSNSRSEMNVSTLELGDSALYLCASSLHVNEQFFGPGTRLTVL.

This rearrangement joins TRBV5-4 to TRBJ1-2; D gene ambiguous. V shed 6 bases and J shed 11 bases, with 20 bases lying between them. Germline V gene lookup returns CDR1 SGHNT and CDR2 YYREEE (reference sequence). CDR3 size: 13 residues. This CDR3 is CASTKREESYYTF. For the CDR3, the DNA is TGTGCCAGCACCAAGAGGGAGGAATCTTATTACACCTTC. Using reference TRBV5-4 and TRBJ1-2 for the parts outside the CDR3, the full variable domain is ETGVTQSPTHLIKTRGQQVTLRCSSQSGHNTVSWYQQALGQGPQFIFQYYREEENGRGNFPPRFSGLQFPNYSSELNVNALELDDSALYLCASTKREESYYTFGSGTRLTVV.

CDR3 sequence: CASSQDSGQNTEAFF. The CDR3 DNA follows: TGTGCCAGCAGCCAAGATAGCGGTCAGAACACTGAAGCTTTCTTT. The chain carries TRBV3-1 (or the pseudogene TRBV3-2) and TRBJ1-1; no firm D call. Germline CDR1 reads LGHDT; CDR2 reads YNNKEL (reference sequence). Trimming shortened V by 0 bases and J by 1 base, and 9 bases separated the two germline ends. This CDR3 region has 15 residues.

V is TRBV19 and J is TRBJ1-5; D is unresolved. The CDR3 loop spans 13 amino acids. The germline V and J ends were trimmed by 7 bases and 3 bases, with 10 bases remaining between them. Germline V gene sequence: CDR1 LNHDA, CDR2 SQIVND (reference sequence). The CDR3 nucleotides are TGTGCCAGTAAAGTGGCCACCAATCAGCCCCAGCATTTT. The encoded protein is CASKVATNQPQHF.

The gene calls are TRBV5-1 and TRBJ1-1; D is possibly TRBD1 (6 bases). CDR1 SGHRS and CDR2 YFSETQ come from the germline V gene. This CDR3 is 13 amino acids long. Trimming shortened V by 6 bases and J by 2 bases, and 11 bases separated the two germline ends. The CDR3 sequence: CASNPGGNTEAFF. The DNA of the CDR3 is TGCGCCAGCAACCCGGGGGGCAACACTGAAGCTTTCTTT.

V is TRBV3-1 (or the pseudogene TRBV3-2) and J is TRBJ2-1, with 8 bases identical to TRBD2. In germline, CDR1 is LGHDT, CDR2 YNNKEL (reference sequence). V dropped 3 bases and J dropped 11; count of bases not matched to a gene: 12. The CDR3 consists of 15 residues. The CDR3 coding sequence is TGTGCCAGCAGCCACCTCGGGGGGGCGGGTTTGCAGCAGTTCTTC. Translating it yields CASSHLGGAGLQQFF.

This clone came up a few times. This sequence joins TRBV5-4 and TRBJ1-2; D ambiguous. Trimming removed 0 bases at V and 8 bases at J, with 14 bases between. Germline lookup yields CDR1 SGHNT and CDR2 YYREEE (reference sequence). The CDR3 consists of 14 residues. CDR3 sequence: CASSLDMVTVGYTF. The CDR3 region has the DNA TGTGCCAGCAGCTTGGATATGGTTACGGTCGGCTACACCTTC.

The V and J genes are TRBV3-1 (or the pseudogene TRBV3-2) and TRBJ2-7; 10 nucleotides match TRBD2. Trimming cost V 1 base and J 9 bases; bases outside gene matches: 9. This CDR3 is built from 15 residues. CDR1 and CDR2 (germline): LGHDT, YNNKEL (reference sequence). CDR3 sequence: CASSQVPSGSRVQYV. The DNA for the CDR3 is TGTGCCAGCAGCCAAGTTCCTAGCGGGAGTCGTGTGCAGTACGTC.

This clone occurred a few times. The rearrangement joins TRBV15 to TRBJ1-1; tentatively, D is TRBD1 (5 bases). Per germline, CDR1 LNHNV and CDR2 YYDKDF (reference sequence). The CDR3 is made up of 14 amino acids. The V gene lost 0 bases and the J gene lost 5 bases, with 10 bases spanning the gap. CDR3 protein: CATSRDAGLTEAFF. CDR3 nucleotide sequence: TGTGCCACCAGCAGAGATGCAGGGCTGACTGAAGCTTTCTTT.